The 18 T cell receptor beta chains reported below all come from one sample, sequenced in a study of T cell changes during pregnancy in multiple sclerosis. Method: immunoSEQ multiplex PCR; TCRdb's copy keeps in-frame clones and lacks some. Among over 65,000 clones listed, 90% to 95% were seen once. The sequencing used peripheral blood, collected in the first trimester of pregnancy. The origin of the receptors is a female donor with multiple sclerosis, enrolled in a pregnancy study.

The genes are TRBV27 and TRBJ2-1, with a tentative D call TRBD2 (5 bases). CDR3 length equals 11 residues. Germline V gene lookup returns CDR1 MNHEY and CDR2 SMNVEV (reference sequence). Trimming left V 11 bases short and J 6 bases short, with 11 bases between. In DNA form, the CDR3 reads TGTGCCGTCCGAGGGTCCAATGAGCAGTTCTTC. This sequence encodes CAVRGSNEQFF.

The V gene is TRBV6-1, the J gene TRBJ1-2; 9 bases line up with TRBD1. Trimming at V came to 4 bases and at J to 0 bases, leaving 6 bases not matched to a gene. The CDR3 contains 16 residues. Per germline, CDR1 MNHNS and CDR2 SASEGT. CDR3 bases: TGTGCCAGCAGTGGACCCGGGACAGGGCCTAACTATGGCTACACCTTC. It is translated as CASSGPGTGPNYGYTF.

J is TRBJ2-3 and V is TRBV19, with 7 bases lining up with TRBD1. CDR3 length: 14 amino acids. The V gene's germline CDR1 is LNHDA and CDR2 SQIVND (reference sequence). V was clipped by 5 bases and J by 0 bases; unmatched bases: 2. CDR3 bases: TGTGCCAGTAGTCTGGGACAGAGCACAGATACGCAGTATTTT. This codes for CASSLGQSTDTQYF. The entire variable domain, with the rest obtained from reference TRBV19 and TRBJ2-3, is as follows: DGGITQSPKYLFRKEGQNVTLSCEQNLNHDAMYWYRQDPGQGLRLIYYSQIVNDFQKGDIAEGYSVSREKKESFPLTVTSAQKNPTAFYLCASSLGQSTDTQYFGPGTRLTVL.

This clone appeared a single time. The chain recombines TRBV7-3 with TRBJ1-1; 9 bases agree with TRBD1. Trimming took 2 bases from V and 11 from J; bases not matched to a gene: 9. The CDR3 is 14 residues long. Germline CDR1 reads SGHTA; CDR2 reads FQGTGA. The CDR3 reads CASSLSGTGTNAFF. CDR3 nucleotides: TGTGCCAGCAGCTTATCCGGGACAGGGACTAATGCTTTCTTT.

This chain links TRBV7-9 with TRBJ2-1; TRBD2 matches at 8 bases. V trimming: 4 bases; J trimming: 5 bases; junction bases outside the gene matches: 10. Germline V gene data show CDR1 as SEHNR and CDR2 as FQNEAQ (reference sequence). CDR3 size: 16 residues. Here the CDR3 reads CASSWPAVAGHNEQFF. CDR3 nucleotide sequence: TGTGCCAGCAGCTGGCCCGCGGTAGCGGGACACAATGAGCAGTTCTTC.

The chain uses TRBV29-1 and TRBJ2-2, with 9 bases lining up with TRBD1. J gave up 6 bases and V 4 bases, and 0 bases lay outside the gene matches. Looked up from germline, CDR1 is SQVTM and CDR2 is ANQGSEA. This CDR3 region has 12 residues. CDR3 coding DNA: TGCAGCGTTGGACAGGGGGCCGGGGAGCTGTTTTTT. Amino acids: CSVGQGAGELFF.

The chain is built from TRBV4-2 and TRBJ1-2, with D uncertain. CDR3 length: 13 amino acids. Deletions cut 4 bases from V and 5 bases from J, with 11 bases between. Germline assignment: CDR1 LGHNA and CDR2 YNFKEQ. The CDR3 DNA is TGTGCCAGCAGCCTAAAGACGGAGTATGGCTACACCTTC. It yields the protein CASSLKTEYGYTF.

This chain links TRBV5-1 with TRBJ2-5; D possibly corresponds to TRBD1 (5 bases). Germline V gene lookup returns CDR1 SGHRS and CDR2 YFSETQ. The CDR3 is made up of 14 amino acids. Deletions cut 4 bases from V and 4 bases from J, with 14 bases between. CDR3 coding DNA: TGCGCCAGCAGCCCCGACAGACCCCCAGAGACCCAGTACTTC. This translates into CASSPDRPPETQYF. Full variable domain (remainder filled in from reference TRBV5-1 and TRBJ2-5): KAGVTQTPRYLIKTRGQQVTLSCSPISGHRSVSWYQQTPGQGLQFLFEYFSETQRNKGNFPGRFSGRQFSNSRSEMNVSTLELGDSALYLCASSPDRPPETQYFGPGTRLLVL.

The chain links TRBV2 to TRBJ1-1; D is unclear. The CDR3 sequence is 14 residues long. The V and J ends lost 4 bases and 4 bases respectively, with 13 bases between them. Germline lookup yields CDR1 SNHLY and CDR2 FYNNEI. The CDR3 region has the DNA TGTGCCAGCAGTGTCCGCGGCAGAATCACTGAAGCTTTCTTT. Translating it yields CASSVRGRITEAFF. Based on the CDR3 plus reference TRBV2 and TRBJ1-1, the full variable domain is EPEVTQTPSHQVTQMGQEVILRCVPISNHLYFYWYRQILGQKVEFLVSFYNNEISEKSEIFDDQFSVERPDGSNFTLKIRSTKLEDSAMYFCASSVRGRITEAFFGQGTRLTVV.

The chain employs TRBV2 and TRBJ2-1, with 8 bases aligning to TRBD1. The CDR3 is 13 residues long. The germline gives CDR1 SNHLY, CDR2 FYNNEI. The CDR3 sequence is CAQTGTGLGEQFF. Written as DNA, the CDR3 is TGTGCTCAGACCGGGACAGGATTAGGTGAGCAGTTCTTC.

The rearrangement joins TRBV28 to TRBJ2-7; a weak D match, TRBD2 (5 bases). The CDR3 is 15 amino acids. Germline V gives CDR1 MDHEN, CDR2 SYDVKM. V was trimmed by 5 bases and J by 5 bases, leaving 19 bases between them. The CDR3 protein is CASSPSRHLGDEQYF. CDR3 bases: TGTGCCAGCAGTCCATCTAGGCATCTCGGGGACGAGCAGTACTTC.

The V and J genes are TRBV14 and TRBJ1-1; D gene unclear. CDR1 and CDR2 (germline): SGHDN, FVKESK. This CDR3 is built from 12 residues. V lost 4 bases, J lost 5 bases, and 8 bases lay in between. CDR3 amino acids: CASSRRATEAFF. CDR3 in DNA: TGTGCCAGCAGCCGGAGAGCTACTGAAGCTTTCTTT.

The chain recombines TRBV12-5 with TRBJ2-1; 9 positions match TRBD2. Germline V lookup: CDR1 LGHNT, CDR2 FRNRAP. This CDR3 is built from 15 residues. The J segment lost 6 bases and the V segment lost 4 bases, leaving 7 bases of the junction unmatched. The CDR3 nucleotides are TGTGCTAGTGGTTCGGGACTAGCAAACGGCAATGAGCAGTTCTTC. It codes for CASGSGLANGNEQFF.

The chain couples TRBV11-1 to TRBJ2-2, with 8 nucleotides matching TRBD2. V lost 2 bases, J lost 2 bases, and 4 bases stayed unmatched. The CDR3 is made up of 16 amino acids. The germline CDR1 and CDR2 sequences are SGHAT and FQDESV (reference sequence). The CDR3 bases are TGTGCCAGCAGCTTAACACTAGCGGACAACACCGGGGAGCTGTTTTTT. This gives the protein CASSLTLADNTGELFF.

This chain joins TRBV6-6 and TRBJ1-1; D is perhaps TRBD1 (5 bases). Germline V lookup: CDR1 MNHNY, CDR2 SVGAGI (reference sequence). The length of the CDR3 is 14 residues. The V gene lost 5 bases and the J gene lost 6 bases, with 16 bases spanning the gap. The CDR3 is CASSLAGLSAEAFF. CDR3 nucleotide sequence: TGTGCCAGCAGTCTTGCAGGGTTGTCGGCTGAAGCTTTCTTT.

V gene TRBV9 combines with J gene TRBJ2-2, with D unresolved. The CDR3 length is 15 residues. The germline CDR1 and CDR2 sequences are SGDLS and YYNGEE. Trimming removed 4 bases from V and 7 bases from J, with 17 bases in between. The DNA for the CDR3 is TGTGCCAGCAGCCCCATCCATAGCCCTAACGGGGAGCTGTTTTTT. Amino acid sequence: CASSPIHSPNGELFF.

The chain carries TRBV30 and TRBJ2-7, with TRBD1 matching over 8 bases. Germline CDR1 is GTSNPN and CDR2 is SVGIG (reference sequence). Unmatched junction bases numbered 11, after V lost 8 bases and J lost 5 bases. This CDR3 has 13 amino acids. CDR3 amino acids: CARRRAGGDEQYF. CDR3 sequence (DNA): TGTGCCCGCCGCCGGGCAGGGGGCGACGAGCAGTACTTC.

This sequence joins TRBV19 and TRBJ2-1; 13 bases are a match to TRBD2. V was clipped by 10 bases and J by 8 bases; unmatched bases: 11. The CDR3 covers 15 residues. Germline lookup yields CDR1 LNHDA and CDR2 SQIVND (reference sequence). As DNA, the CDR3 is TGTGCCACATCGGTGGGGACTAGCGGGATCGATGAGCAGTTCTTC. Translation gives CATSVGTSGIDEQFF.